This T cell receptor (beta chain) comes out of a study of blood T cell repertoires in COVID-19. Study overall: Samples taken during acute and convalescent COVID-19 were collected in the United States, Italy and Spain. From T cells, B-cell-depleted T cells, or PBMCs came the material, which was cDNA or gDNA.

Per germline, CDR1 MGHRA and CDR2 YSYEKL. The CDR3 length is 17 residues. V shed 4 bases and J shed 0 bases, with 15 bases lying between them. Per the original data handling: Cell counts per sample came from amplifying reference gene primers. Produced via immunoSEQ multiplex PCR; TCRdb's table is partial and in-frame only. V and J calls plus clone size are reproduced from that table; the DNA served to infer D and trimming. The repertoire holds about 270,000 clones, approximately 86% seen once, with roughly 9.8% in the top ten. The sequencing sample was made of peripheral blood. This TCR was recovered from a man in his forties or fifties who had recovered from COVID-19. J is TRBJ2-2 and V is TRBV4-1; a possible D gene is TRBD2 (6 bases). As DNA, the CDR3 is TGCGCCAGCAGCCTCGACCCCGGGACTTCGAACACCGGGGAGCTGTTTTTT. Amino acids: CASSLDPGTSNTGELFF.